Below are 14 T cell receptor beta chains sequenced from a single sample in a study of T cells in narcolepsy. Assay used: immunoSEQ multiplex PCR; TCRdb lists only in-frame clones, some missing. This table has roughly 10,000 clones, around 70% appearing once. Material: CD45RA- memory CD8+ T cells from PBMCs. These TCRs come from a human donor with narcolepsy.

The V call is TRBV6-8, the J call TRBJ2-1, with unresolved D. V was trimmed by 9 bases and J by 6 bases, leaving 15 bases between them. In germline, CDR1 is MNHGY, CDR2 SAAAGT. CDR3 length: 13 residues. This CDR3 is CASNGYTINEQFF. CDR3 nucleotide sequence: TGTGCCAGTAACGGATATACCATCAATGAGCAGTTCTTC.

V is TRBV7-3 and J is TRBJ2-3, with unresolved D. Germline CDR1 and CDR2: SGHTA and FQGTGA. This CDR3 spans 15 amino acids. Trimming removed 2 bases from V and 1 base from J, with 10 bases in between. CDR3 sequence (DNA): TGTGCCAGCAGCTTATACGGCCAGGGCACAGATACGCAGTATTTT. Translating it yields CASSLYGQGTDTQYF.

J is TRBJ2-4 and V is TRBV4-2; TRBD2 agrees at 16 bases. CDR1 and CDR2 from the germline V gene are LGHNA and YNFKEQ. V gave up 4 bases and J gave up 15 bases; unmatched junction bases: 12. The length of the CDR3 is 16 residues. CDR3 in amino acids: CASSPLRGLAGGPGYF. Written as DNA, the CDR3 is TGTGCCAGCAGCCCCCTCAGGGGACTAGCGGGAGGGCCCGGGTACTTC.

The rearrangement uses TRBV11-2 and TRBJ2-2, with 12 bases aligning to TRBD2. There are 14 residues in the CDR3. Germline V gene sequence: CDR1 SGHAT, CDR2 FQNNGV. The ends lost 5 bases at V and 7 bases at J; junction bases unmatched: 2. The CDR3 reads CASSLLAGGGELFF. The CDR3 bases are TGTGCCAGCAGCCTACTAGCGGGAGGCGGGGAGCTGTTTTTT.

This chain uses TRBV25-1 with TRBJ2-1, with D tentatively TRBD2 (6 bases). Germline assignment: CDR1 MGHDK and CDR2 SYGVNS. Trimming removed 1 base at V and 9 bases at J, with 19 bases between. This CDR3 comprises 16 residues. The chain's CDR3 is CASSEFRGTSGGEQFF. In DNA form, the CDR3 reads TGTGCCAGCAGTGAATTCCGGGGAACCTCCGGGGGTGAGCAGTTCTTC. The full variable domain, in which reference TRBV25-1 and TRBJ2-1 provide the parts outside the CDR3, is EADIYQTPRYLVIGTGKKITLECSQTMGHDKMYWYQQDPGMELHLIHYSYGVNSTEKGDLSSESTVSRIRTEHFPLTLESARPSHTSQYLCASSEFRGTSGGEQFFGPGTRLTVL.

A remark on this clone: This may stem from a read error, because a much larger clone lies one nucleotide away. The chain uses TRBV7-9 and TRBJ2-2; 7 bases are a match to TRBD2. Germline loops: CDR1 SEHNR, CDR2 FQNEAQ (reference sequence). CDR3 length: 16 amino acids. This CDR3 is CASSLSSGVGTGERFF. The CDR3 DNA reads as TGTGCCAGCAGCTTATCAAGCGGGGTGGGGACCGGGGAGCGGTTTTTT.

As regards this clone: One end of the junction does not line up with germline, which may come from a read error. The chain carries TRBV6-6 and TRBJ2-6; no definite D call. The CDR3 spans 15 residues. Germline loops: CDR1 MNHNY, CDR2 SVGAGI (reference sequence). The chain's CDR3 is CAISGSPSGANVLTF. The CDR3 DNA reads TGTGCCATCAGTGGCTCTCCCTCTGGGGCCAACGTCCTGACTTTC.

The gene calls are TRBV19 and TRBJ1-1; D ambiguous. The germline gives CDR1 LNHDA, CDR2 SQIVND (reference sequence). Between the trimmed V and J ends, which lost 5 bases and 0 bases, there was a span of 10 bases. This CDR3 is built from 14 residues. This CDR3 is CASSPRVMNTEAFF. CDR3 DNA sequence: TGTGCCAGTAGTCCTAGAGTCATGAACACTGAAGCTTTCTTT.

This chain uses TRBV27 with TRBJ2-3; perhaps TRBD2 as D (6 bases). V dropped 3 bases and J dropped 1 base, with 11 bases sitting between them. This CDR3 spans 15 amino acids. Germline V gene lookup returns CDR1 MNHEY and CDR2 SMNVEV (reference sequence). The CDR3 coding sequence is TGTGCCAGCAGTTTTGTGGGGGGAGGCACAGATACGCAGTATTTT. Translation gives CASSFVGGGTDTQYF.

The chain combines TRBV19 with TRBJ2-2; the D gene is possibly TRBD2 (6 bases). Germline V gene data show CDR1 as LNHDA and CDR2 as SQIVND (reference sequence). The CDR3 is 14 amino acids. The V and J ends lost 9 bases and 5 bases respectively, with 16 bases between them. The CDR3 sequence: CASRPGRGTGELFF. The CDR3 DNA follows: TGTGCCAGCAGGCCGGGACGGGGGACCGGGGAGCTGTTTTTT.

This chain joins TRBV5-4 and TRBJ1-2; D uncertain. V lost 0 bases and J 8 bases, leaving 17 bases between the germline ends. Germline V CDR1 and CDR2: SGHNT, YYREEE (reference sequence). This CDR3 region has 15 residues. The CDR3 region has the DNA TGTGCCAGCAGCTTGGCCCATGCGGGAGCAAGAGGCTACACCTTC. It specifies CASSLAHAGARGYTF. Looking up the rest from reference TRBV5-4 and TRBJ1-2 gives the full variable domain: ETGVTQSPTHLIKTRGQQVTLRCSSQSGHNTVSWYQQALGQGPQFIFQYYREEENGRGNFPPRFSGLQFPNYSSELNVNALELDDSALYLCASSLAHAGARGYTFGSGTRLTVV.

This clone was detected only a few times. The CDR3 coding sequence is TGTGCCAGCAGCTCAGACCAGGGACGGGGCAATCAGCCCCAGCATTTT. This sequence encodes CASSSDQGRGNQPQHF. The chain joins TRBV7-2 to TRBJ1-5; D is possibly TRBD1 (5 bases). Germline lookup yields CDR1 SGHTA and CDR2 FQGNSA. Trimming stripped 4 bases from V and 2 bases from J, with 15 bases between. This CDR3 is 16 amino acids long.

This clone was detected only once. CDR3 nucleotide sequence: TGTGCCAGCAGCGTCACAGGGTCCTGGACCGGGGAGCTGTTTTTT. Protein: CASSVTGSWTGELFF. The chain is built from TRBV7-2 and TRBJ2-2, with a tentative D call TRBD1 (6 bases). Germline V gene lookup returns CDR1 SGHTA and CDR2 FQGNSA. Trimming removed 5 bases at V and 5 bases at J, with 15 bases between. The CDR3 loop spans 15 amino acids.

The chain uses TRBV28 and TRBJ2-5; D unclear. The CDR3 contains 16 residues. Germline V gene sequence: CDR1 MDHEN, CDR2 SYDVKM. The V and J ends lost 3 bases and 1 base respectively, with 15 bases between them. CDR3 region: CASSFPPSGSQETQYF. CDR3 nucleotides: TGTGCCAGCAGTTTCCCCCCTTCCGGGTCCCAAGAGACCCAGTACTTC.